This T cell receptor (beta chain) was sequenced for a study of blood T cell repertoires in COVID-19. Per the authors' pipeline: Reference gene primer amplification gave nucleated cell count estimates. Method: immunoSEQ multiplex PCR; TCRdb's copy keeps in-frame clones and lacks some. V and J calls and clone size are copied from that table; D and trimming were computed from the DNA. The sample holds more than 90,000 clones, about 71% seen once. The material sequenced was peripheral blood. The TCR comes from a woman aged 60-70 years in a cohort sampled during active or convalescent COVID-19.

CDR3 in amino acids: CASSARQRQETQYF. CDR3 DNA: TGCGCCAGCAGCGCCCGACAAAGACAAGAGACCCAGTACTTC. This chain uses TRBV5-1 with TRBJ2-5; unclear D gene. The germline V gene has CDR1 SGHRS and CDR2 YFSETQ. The ends were cut back, 4 bases at V and 2 bases at J, with 12 bases in the middle. The CDR3 loop spans 14 amino acids.